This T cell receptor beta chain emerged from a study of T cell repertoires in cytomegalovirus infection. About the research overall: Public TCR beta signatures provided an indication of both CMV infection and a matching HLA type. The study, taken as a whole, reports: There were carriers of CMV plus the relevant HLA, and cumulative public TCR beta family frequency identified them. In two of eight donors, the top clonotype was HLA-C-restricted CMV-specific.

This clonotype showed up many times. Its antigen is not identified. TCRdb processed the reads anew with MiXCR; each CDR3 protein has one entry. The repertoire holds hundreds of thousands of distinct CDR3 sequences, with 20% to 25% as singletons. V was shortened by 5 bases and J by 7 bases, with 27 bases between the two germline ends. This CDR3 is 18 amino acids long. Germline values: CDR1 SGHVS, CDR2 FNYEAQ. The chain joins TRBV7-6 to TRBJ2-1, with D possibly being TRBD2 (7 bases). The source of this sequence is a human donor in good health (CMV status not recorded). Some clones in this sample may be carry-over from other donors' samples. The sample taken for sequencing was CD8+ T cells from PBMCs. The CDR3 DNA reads TGTGCCAGCAGCCGTGGCGGGGGCGAGACAGTAACTAGGAATGAGCAGTTCTTC. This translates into CASSRGGGETVTRNEQFF.